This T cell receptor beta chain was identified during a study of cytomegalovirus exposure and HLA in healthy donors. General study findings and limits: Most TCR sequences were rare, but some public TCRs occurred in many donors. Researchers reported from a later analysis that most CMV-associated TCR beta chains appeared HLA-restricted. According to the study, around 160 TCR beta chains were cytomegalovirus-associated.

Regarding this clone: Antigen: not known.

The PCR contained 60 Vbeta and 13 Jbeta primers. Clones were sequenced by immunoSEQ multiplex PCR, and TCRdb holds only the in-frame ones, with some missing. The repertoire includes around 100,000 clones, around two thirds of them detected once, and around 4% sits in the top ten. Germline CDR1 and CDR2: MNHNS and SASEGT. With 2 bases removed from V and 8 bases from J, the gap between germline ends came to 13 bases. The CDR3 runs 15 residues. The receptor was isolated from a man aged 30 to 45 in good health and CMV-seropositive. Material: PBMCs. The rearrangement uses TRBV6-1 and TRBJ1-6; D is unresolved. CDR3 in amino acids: CASSERGRNHSPLHF. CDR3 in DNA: TGTGCCAGCAGTGAAAGAGGGAGGAATCATTCACCCCTCCACTTT.